What follows describes a single T cell receptor beta chain. The data originate from a study of T cell responses to AZD1222 COVID-19 vaccine. This CDR3 comprises 16 residues. Germline CDR1 reads KGHSH; CDR2 reads LQKENI. The ends lost 2 bases at V and 7 bases at J; junction bases unmatched: 9. The assay was immunoSEQ multiplex PCR, and TCRdb's table has in-frame clones only and misses some. The sample has roughly 120,000 clones; over 75% are singletons. The V and J genes are TRBV18 and TRBJ1-2, with 11 nucleotides matching TRBD1. Material: peripheral blood, obtained on day 0 of AZD1222 vaccination. This receptor was obtained from an adult in good health. The CDR3 spells CASSPDPGQGVRGYTF. As DNA, the CDR3 is TGTGCCAGCTCACCAGATCCGGGACAGGGGGTTCGTGGCTACACCTTC.